Below are 22 T cell receptor beta chains sequenced from a single sample in a study of cytomegalovirus exposure and HLA in healthy donors. Vbeta (60) and Jbeta (13) primers were used in the PCR. Assay: immunoSEQ multiplex PCR; the TCRdb copy retains only in-frame clones and omits some. Altogether roughly 97,000 clones are present, 10% being singletons, with the ten largest covering around 5.9%. Material: PBMCs. The receptors come from a man between 35 and 55 years old in good health and CMV-seropositive.

This clone was found a few times. The V gene is TRBV9, the J gene TRBJ2-5; a weak D match, TRBD2 (7 bases). V was pared by 3 bases and J by 5 bases, with 17 bases between. Germline CDR1 reads SGDLS; CDR2 reads YYNGEE. The CDR3 has 15 amino acids. CDR3 DNA: TGTGCCAGCAGCGGTGGGGACACTAGCGACGAGACCCAGTACTTC. Amino acids: CASSGGDTSDETQYF.

The chain employs TRBV5-1 and TRBJ1-1; TRBD1 matches at 10 bases. Germline CDR1 and CDR2: SGHRS and YFSETQ. The V gene end was trimmed by 4 bases and the J gene end by 5 bases; junction bases not matched to a gene: 8. The length of the CDR3 is 15 residues. This chain's CDR3 is CASSPPDRGLTEAFF. The CDR3 DNA sequence: TGCGCCAGCAGCCCGCCGGACAGGGGGTTAACTGAAGCTTTCTTT.

The chain carries TRBV4-2 and TRBJ1-2, with D unresolved. The V end was cut by 3 bases, the J end by 8 bases, with 10 bases between. The CDR3 is 12 residues long. Per the germline V gene, CDR1 is LGHNA and CDR2 is YNFKEQ. CDR3 sequence reads: CASSHRQPGYTF. The CDR3 nucleotides are TGTGCCAGCAGCCACCGACAACCGGGCTACACCTTC.

This clone showed up just a few times. V and J are TRBV11-2 and TRBJ2-1, with a tentative D call TRBD1 (6 bases). Trimming stripped 8 bases from V and 3 bases from J, with 17 bases between. Per the germline V gene, CDR1 is SGHAT and CDR2 is FQNNGV. The CDR3 length is 15 residues. Written as DNA, the CDR3 is TGTGCCAGCGAAATGACGGTACAGGGCTACAATGAGCAGTTCTTC. This encodes CASEMTVQGYNEQFF.

For this clone: In the same sample, other DNA sequences code for this CDR3. This chain uses TRBV7-9 with TRBJ1-3; TRBD1 matches 7 bases. The germline gives CDR1 SEHNR, CDR2 FQNEAQ (reference sequence). The CDR3 is made up of 14 amino acids. After removal of 8 bases from V and 0 bases from J, the junction contained 4 bases not matched to a gene. For the CDR3, the DNA is TGTGCCAGCGGGACAGTCAGCTCTGGAAACACCATATATTTT. This codes for CASGTVSSGNTIYF. Variable domain in full (rest from reference TRBV7-9 and TRBJ1-3): DTGVSQNPRHKITKRGQNVTFRCDPISEHNRLYWYRQTLGQGPEFLTYFQNEAQLEKSRLLSDRFSAERPKGSFSTLEIQRTEQGDSAMYLCASGTVSSGNTIYFGEGSWLTVV.

The genes are TRBV15 and TRBJ2-2, with 8 bases identical to TRBD2. The germline V gene encodes CDR1 LNHNV and CDR2 YYDKDF (reference sequence). The junction had 5 bases not matched to a gene; V was cut back by 0 bases and J by 5 bases. The CDR3 sequence is 16 residues long. CDR3 sequence reads: CATSRDHAGGTGELFF. CDR3 in DNA: TGTGCCACCAGCAGAGATCACGCGGGAGGAACCGGGGAGCTGTTTTTT.

This clone was found a few times. The rearrangement joins TRBV7-9 to TRBJ1-6, with 8 bases that match TRBD1. The CDR3 has 12 amino acids. V shed 10 bases and J 10 bases; nucleotides not matched to a gene: 6. Looked up from germline, CDR1 is SEHNR and CDR2 is FQNEAQ (reference sequence). In DNA, the CDR3 is TGTGCCACCGGACAGGGAGGCTCACCCCTCCACTTT. Translated: CATGQGGSPLHF.

This clone was counted only a few times. The V and J genes are TRBV12-5 and TRBJ1-1, with D unclear. The CDR3 sequence is 14 residues long. The germline gives CDR1 LGHNT, CDR2 FRNRAP. Trimming shortened V by 0 bases and J by 2 bases, and 7 bases separated the two germline ends. CDR3: CASGLVPVNTEAFF. CDR3 nucleotide sequence: TGTGCTAGTGGTTTGGTACCGGTAAACACTGAAGCTTTCTTT.

As for this clone: Different DNA sequences within this sample yield the same CDR3. This sequence joins TRBV7-9 and TRBJ1-4, with 7 bases aligning to TRBD1. Trimming cost V 1 base and J 5 bases; bases outside gene matches: 4. This CDR3 has 15 amino acids. The germline V gene encodes CDR1 SEHNR and CDR2 FQNEAQ (reference sequence). CDR3 in amino acids: CASSLDRGKNEKLFF. CDR3 DNA sequence: TGTGCCAGCAGCTTAGACAGGGGTAAAAATGAAAAACTGTTTTTT.

The chain employs TRBV5-1 and TRBJ1-1, with D possibly being TRBD1 (6 bases). The CDR3 spans 13 residues. Per the germline V gene, CDR1 is SGHRS and CDR2 is YFSETQ. V lost 6 bases to trimming and J lost 1 base, with 10 bases between them. CDR3 DNA: TGCGCCAGCACGCAACAGGGGAACACTGAAGCTTTCTTT. It encodes CASTQQGNTEAFF.

The rearrangement uses TRBV27 and TRBJ2-5; TRBD2 might be the D (6 bases). Trimming cost V 5 bases and J 2 bases, with 18 bases left between them. This CDR3 is 16 amino acids long. CDR1 is MNHEY, CDR2 SMNVEV, per germline (reference sequence). The CDR3 region is CASSGLKTRRQETQYF. CDR3 bases: TGTGCCAGCAGTGGACTAAAGACTAGACGACAAGAGACCCAGTACTTC.

The chain carries TRBV12-5 and TRBJ2-5; 8 nucleotides line up with TRBD1. This CDR3 has 15 residues. From germline, CDR1 is LGHNT and CDR2 FRNRAP. Losses at the gene ends were 7 bases for V and 1 base for J; bases not matched to a gene: 8. CDR3 coding DNA: TGTGCTAGTGTACGTGGCGGGACAGGCCAAGAGACCCAGTACTTC. This codes for CASVRGGTGQETQYF.

In this sample, this clone turned up a few times. This chain uses TRBV7-9 with TRBJ2-1; perhaps TRBD1 as D (6 bases). The CDR3 is 15 residues long. V was trimmed by 5 bases and J by 0 bases, leaving 11 bases between them. Germline-derived CDR1 and CDR2 are SEHNR and FQNEAQ (reference sequence). Here the CDR3 DNA reads TGTGCCAGCAGCCCACAGGGAAGCTCCTACAATGAGCAGTTCTTC. It is translated as CASSPQGSSYNEQFF.

This rearrangement joins TRBV10-3 to TRBJ2-1, with D possibly matching TRBD2 (6 bases). The CDR3 is made up of 14 amino acids. V was trimmed by 6 bases and J by 5 bases, leaving 14 bases between them. Germline CDR1 ENHRY, CDR2 SYGVKD. CDR3 residues: CAIREGLADNEQFF. CDR3 DNA: TGTGCCATCAGGGAGGGTCTAGCCGACAATGAGCAGTTCTTC.

This clone was observed a handful of times. The rearrangement uses TRBV25-1 and TRBJ2-5; no clear D. Germline values: CDR1 MGHDK, CDR2 SYGVNS. The ends were cut back, 6 bases at V and 5 bases at J, with 22 bases in the middle. The CDR3 consists of 16 residues. CDR3 DNA sequence: TGTGCCAGCAGCCAGTCCTTTCTGGGCCTAACCGAGACCCAGTACTTC. Its protein is CASSQSFLGLTETQYF.

The chain has TRBV23-1 and TRBJ2-3; TRBD2 matches at 10 bases. TRBV23-1 is an ORF for which the function is uncertain. V lost 2 bases to trimming and J lost 0 bases; unmatched junction nucleotides: 8. This CDR3 contains 18 residues. The CDR3 nucleotides read TGCGCCAGCAGTCAAATCGGGACTAGCGATAATAGCACAGATACGCAGTATTTT. This gives the protein CASSQIGTSDNSTDTQYF.

The chain joins TRBV11-3 to TRBJ2-7; D is uncertain. The CDR3 loop spans 13 amino acids. V lost 0 bases and J lost 1, with 4 bases in between. In germline, CDR1 is SGHNT, CDR2 YENEEA. CDR3 bases: TGTGCCAGCAGCTTAGACGGTTCCTACGAGCAGTACTTC. It codes for CASSLDGSYEQYF.

The rearrangement uses TRBV27 and TRBJ1-1; no firm D call. Germline CDR1 is MNHEY and CDR2 is SMNVEV (reference sequence). Trimming pared 4 bases from V and 10 bases from J, leaving 10 bases between. CDR3 size: 11 residues. CDR3 coding DNA: TGTGCCAGCAGTTCGATCGGAGGAGCTTTCTTT. Encoded protein: CASSSIGGAFF.

The rearrangement links TRBV29-1 to TRBJ2-2; weak D call: TRBD1 (6 bases). The CDR3 length is 15 residues. V was clipped by 3 bases and J by 8 bases, with 19 bases between them. The germline V gene encodes CDR1 SQVTM and CDR2 ANQGSEA. The chain's CDR3 is CSVDQWTENGGELFF. As DNA, the CDR3 is TGCAGCGTTGATCAGTGGACAGAGAACGGAGGGGAGCTGTTTTTT.

A few counts support this clone. This chain connects TRBV29-1 to TRBJ1-3; 7 nucleotides agree with TRBD1. The germline gives CDR1 SQVTM, CDR2 ANQGSEA. This CDR3 contains 14 residues. Germline trimming cut 2 bases from V and 1 base from J; bases unmatched to any gene: 2. CDR3 loop: CSVEPGGSGNTIYF. CDR3 sequence (DNA): TGCAGCGTTGAACCAGGGGGATCTGGAAACACCATATATTTT. The full variable domain, rest sourced from reference TRBV29-1 and TRBJ1-3, is SAVISQKPSRDICQRGTSLTIQCQVDSQVTMMFWYRQQPGQSLTLIATANQGSEATYESGFVIDKFPISRPNLTFSTLTVSNMSPEDSSIYLCSVEPGGSGNTIYFGEGSWLTVV.

This sequence joins TRBV7-8 and TRBJ2-2; TRBD2 matches at 7 bases. This CDR3 comprises 15 residues. Germline CDR1 and CDR2: SGHVS and FQNEAQ. With V trimmed by 6 bases and J by 0 bases, 4 bases remained unmatched. The CDR3 nucleotides read TGTGCCAGCAGACCCAGCGGGGCGAACACCGGGGAGCTGTTTTTT. Translation: CASRPSGANTGELFF.

In this sample, this clone turned up once. The genes are TRBV27 and TRBJ2-1; TRBD2 aligns across 7 bases. The V gene end was trimmed by 5 bases and the J gene end by 9 bases; junction bases not matched to a gene: 10. Germline lookup yields CDR1 MNHEY and CDR2 SMNVEV (reference sequence). The CDR3 has 14 residues. CDR3 amino acids: CASSILGTTGEQFF. In DNA form, the CDR3 reads TGTGCCAGCAGTATACTCGGGACTACCGGTGAGCAGTTCTTC.